What follows are 2 T cell receptor beta chains derived from one specimen sequenced in a study of cytomegalovirus exposure and HLA in healthy donors. The PCR contained 60 Vbeta and 13 Jbeta primers. Assay used: immunoSEQ multiplex PCR; TCRdb lists only in-frame clones, some missing. The data hold about 98,000 clones, with 70% to 80% observed a single time. Sequencing was performed on PBMCs. The receptors here all came from a man in his fifties or sixties in good health and CMV-seropositive.

The rearrangement links TRBV15 to TRBJ1-2; no firm D call. The CDR3 is 14 residues long. The germline CDR1 and CDR2 sequences are LNHNV and YYDKDF (reference sequence). V lost 0 bases and J lost 4, with 9 bases in between. The CDR3 sequence is CATSRDGYAYGYTF. CDR3 in DNA: TGTGCCACCAGCAGAGACGGGTACGCCTATGGCTACACCTTC.

The chain is built from TRBV5-1 and TRBJ2-7, with 8 bases lining up with TRBD1. The germline gives CDR1 SGHRS, CDR2 YFSETQ. Unmatched junction bases numbered 5, after V lost 1 base and J lost 2 bases. CDR3 length: 15 residues. The CDR3 here is CASSLTGQATYEQYF. The CDR3 DNA reads as TGCGCCAGCAGCTTGACGGGACAGGCAACCTACGAGCAGTACTTC.